Described below is a single TCR beta chain sequence and its context. Its antigen is unidentified. Sequence at one end of the junction differs from germline and may be a read error. Next came a second PCR, run for roughly 6 to 11 cycles, which used a sample-barcoded 5' primer along with a J-beta primer mix. Each CDR3 protein gets one entry after TCRdb re-called the 5' RACE reads with MiXCR. Of about 1,800,000 distinct CDR3 sequences listed, 28% are singletons. The individuals who served as donors were healthy Caucasians living in Russia, aged about 6 to 90. These data originate in a study of blood T cells in healthy people across ages. Broader study findings: Age showed a roughly linear inverse relationship with TCR beta diversity per million T cells.

This CDR3 has 16 residues. Germline assignment: CDR1 SGHTA and CDR2 FQGNSA. The chain links TRBV7-2 to TRBJ2-1, with TRBD2 matching 9 bases. This TCR came from a woman under 40 in good health. Sequencing used blood. The DNA of the CDR3 is TGTGCCAGCAGCCTAGCGAGGGCGGGAGGGCGGAATGAGCAGTTCTTC. It translates to CASSLARAGGRNEQFF.